The rows below give T cell receptor beta chains drawn from one sample of a study of T cells in Graves' hyperthyroidism and ophthalmopathy. TCRdb fed the multiplex PCR reads into MiXCR, producing one record per CDR3 protein. The sample includes a few hundred thousand distinct CDR3 sequences, around 14% of them seen just once. The sample taken for sequencing was blood. Receptors were obtained from a woman aged 18 to 35 with Graves' hyperthyroidism that later progressed to Graves' ophthalmopathy. Both conserved end residues are part of each CDR3. D genes are given only for firm matches. Clone size, where shown, is once, few, many, or a class for clones that have expanded.

d_call | j_call | clone_size | v_call | cdr3_nt | cdr3_aa
. | TRBJ1-1 | few | TRBV15 | TGTGCCACCAGGCTGCGGACAGCGATGAACACTGAAGCTTTCTTT | CATRLRTAMNTEAFF
TRBD1 | TRBJ1-4 | many | TRBV27 | TGTGCCAGCAGTTTCACAGGGGCGCAAGGCGAAAAACTGTTTTTT | CASSFTGAQGEKLFF
TRBD1 | TRBJ2-7 | many | TRBV11-2 | TGTGCCAGCAGCTTAGTCCATTCCGGGACAGGGAACTACGAGCAGTACTTC | CASSLVHSGTGNYEQYF
. | TRBJ2-7 | many | TRBV28 | TGTGCCAGCAGTCTTATAAAGGACTCGCCCTACGAGCAGTACTTC | CASSLIKDSPYEQYF
. | TRBJ2-5 | many | TRBV4-3 | TGCGCCAGCAGCCTCGGGTTTGGAGAGACCCAGTACTTC | CASSLGFGETQYF
. | TRBJ2-7 | many | TRBV2 | TGTGCCAACTCACTAGTACAGGGTCGCGAGCAGTACTTC | CANSLVQGREQYF
TRBD2 | TRBJ2-4 | many | TRBV7-8 | TGTGCCAGCAGCTTAGGGAAGCGGGAGGGCAGCGGAAACATTCAGTACTTC | CASSLGKREGSGNIQYF
TRBD1 | TRBJ2-7 | many | TRBV28 | TGTGCCAGCAGTTTATCAGGGACAGGGAAACACGAGCAGTACTTC | CASSLSGTGKHEQYF
. | TRBJ2-7 | . | TRBV14 | TGTGCCAGCAGCCAGGGACCGGGACGGACAGCCTACGAGCAGTACTTC | CASSQGPGRTAYEQYF
. | TRBJ1-2 | many | TRBV29-1 | TGCAGCGTTGATCGGAACCCGACAGGAGAGTATGGCTACACCTTC | CSVDRNPTGEYGYTF
. | TRBJ2-5 | many | TRBV13 | TGTGCCAGCAGCTTAACCGACAGTATACAAGAGACCCAGTACTTC | CASSLTDSIQETQYF
. | TRBJ2-5 | . | TRBV27 | TGTGCCAGCAGTCTCTCAGGGGTGGGGCAAGAGACCCAGTACTTC | CASSLSGVGQETQYF
. | TRBJ2-7 | many | TRBV5-8 | TGTGCCAGCATTCATCTCAAGGGTCGGTACGAGCAGTACTTC | CASIHLKGRYEQYF
TRBD1 | TRBJ2-7 | many | TRBV3-1 | TGTGCCAGCAGCCAAGGACAGGGGGTCGAGCAGTACTTC | CASSQGQGVEQYF
TRBD2 | TRBJ2-1 | many | TRBV12-3/TRBV12-4 | TGTGCCAGCAGTTTTGGGGATTACTGGACTAGCGGGCTCTACAATGAGCAGTTCTTC | CASSFGDYWTSGLYNEQFF
. | TRBJ2-5 | many | TRBV6-2/TRBV6-3 | TGTGCCAGCAGTCTCTTCAGACAGGCGACTTTTGGGCAGGGAGAGACCCAGTACTTC | CASSLFRQATFGQGETQYF
. | TRBJ2-3 | . | TRBV14 | TGTGCCAGCAGCCGAGGGGACGGTGCTCGCACAGATACGCAGTATTTT | CASSRGDGARTDTQYF
. | TRBJ2-1 | few | TRBV28 | TGTGCCAGCACCACGGTGGCCTCCTACAATGAGCAGTTCTTC | CASTTVASYNEQFF
TRBD2 | TRBJ2-7 | many | TRBV2 | TGTGCCAGCGGTAGCGGGAGCCTTCTCTACGAGCAGTACTTC | CASGSGSLLYEQYF
. | TRBJ2-5 | many | TRBV2 | TGTGCCAGCACGTCATGGAGGGCCGGGGAGACCCAGTACTTC | CASTSWRAGETQYF
TRBD2 | TRBJ2-1 | many | TRBV29-1 | TGCAGCGTTGGGACTAGCGGTTACAATGAGCAGTTCTTC | CSVGTSGYNEQFF
. | TRBJ2-7 | few | TRBV6-2/TRBV6-3 | TGTGCCAGCAGTTCCCACGTAACCTACGAGCAGTACTTC | CASSSHVTYEQYF
TRBD2 | TRBJ2-3 | . | TRBV6-1 | TGTGCCAGCAGTGAAACCGGGACTAGCGGGATCACAGATACGCAGTATTTT | CASSETGTSGITDTQYF
TRBD1 | TRBJ1-2 | many | TRBV7-2 | TGTGCCAGCAGCGGAAGACAGGGAGACGGCTACACCTTC | CASSGRQGDGYTF
. | TRBJ2-7 | many | TRBV28 | TGTGCCAGCAGTCCCTCCCATCACTACGAGCAGTACTTC | CASSPSHHYEQYF
TRBD2 | TRBJ2-1 | . | TRBV20-1 | TGCAGTGCTAGAGATTGGACTAGCGGGAGGAACAATGAGCAGTTCTTC | CSARDWTSGRNNEQFF
. | TRBJ2-6 | many | TRBV5-1 | TGCGCCAGCAGCTTTTCCCAGGCACCCTCTGGGGCCAACGTCCTGACTTTC | CASSFSQAPSGANVLTF
. | TRBJ2-1 | . | TRBV5-8 | TGTGCCAGCAGCTTGGTTGTTGAGCAGTTCTTC | CASSLVVEQFF
. | TRBJ1-1 | many | TRBV29-1 | TGCAGCGTCGGGGGACGCTTGAACACTGAAGCTTTCTTT | CSVGGRLNTEAFF
TRBD2 | TRBJ2-1 | few | TRBV28 | TGTGCCAGCAGTTTCCAGGGTAGCGGGCTCAATGAGCAGTTCTTC | CASSFQGSGLNEQFF
TRBD1 | TRBJ1-6 | . | TRBV27 | TGTGCCAGCAGTTTATCCCACCGGACAGGGCTTGGGAGGATGAATTCACCCCTCCACTTT | CASSLSHRTGLGRMNSPLHF
TRBD1 | TRBJ1-1 | many | TRBV28 | TGTGCCAGCAGTTCCTCCGGGACAGGTGAAGCTTTCTTT | CASSSSGTGEAFF
. | TRBJ2-6 | many | TRBV2 | TGTGCCAGCAGTGAATCGGGGACCAACGTCCTGACTTTC | CASSESGTNVLTF
. | TRBJ1-5 | many | TRBV2 | TGTGCCAGCAGTACCGGAGGGACCAGCAATCAGCCCCAGCATTTT | CASSTGGTSNQPQHF
. | TRBJ2-5 | many | TRBV7-6 | TGTGCCAGCAGCTTAGTAGATGGTCAAGAGACCCAGTACTTC | CASSLVDGQETQYF
TRBD1 | TRBJ1-1 | . | TRBV14 | TGTGCCAGCAGCCAACCAGGGGGCCGGAACACTGAAGCTTTCTTT | CASSQPGGRNTEAFF
. | TRBJ2-1 | . | TRBV27 | TGTGCCAGCAGTCCATGGGTCGAATACAATGAGCAGTTCTTC | CASSPWVEYNEQFF
TRBD1 | TRBJ1-5 | few | TRBV20-1 | TGCAGTGCCCGACCGGGACAGGGAATCAATCAGCCCCAGCATTTT | CSARPGQGINQPQHF
TRBD2 | TRBJ2-3 | many | TRBV20-1 | TGCAGTGCCAAGACTAGCGGGAACACAGATACGCAGTATTTT | CSAKTSGNTDTQYF
TRBD1 | TRBJ2-1 | few | TRBV29-1 | TGCAGCGTTACAGGGGGCGAGTACAATGAGCAGTTCTTC | CSVTGGEYNEQFF
TRBD1 | TRBJ2-5 | many | TRBV28 | TGTGCCAGCAGTACGCGGGACAGGCGGCAGACCCAGTACTTC | CASSTRDRRQTQYF
TRBD2 | TRBJ2-1 | many | TRBV13 | TGTGCCAGCAGCGACCTAGCGGGAGGGCCAAAAAATGAGCAGTTCTTC | CASSDLAGGPKNEQFF
TRBD1 | TRBJ2-2 | many | TRBV2 | TGTGCCAGCAGTTTGACAGGGGCTAACACCGGGGAGCTGTTTTTT | CASSLTGANTGELFF
. | TRBJ1-2 | . | TRBV4-1 | TGCGCCAGCAGCCTTCCTCTGGCCGGGGCCTTAGGCTATGGCTACACCTTC | CASSLPLAGALGYGYTF
. | TRBJ2-6 | many | TRBV30 | TGTGCCTGGAGTGTACTATCTTACGGGGCCAACGTCCTGACTTTC | CAWSVLSYGANVLTF
TRBD1 | TRBJ1-2 | few | TRBV10-3 | TGTGCCATCAGTGAGTCGGGACAGGACCCCTTTGGCTACACCTTC | CAISESGQDPFGYTF
. | TRBJ2-7 | . | TRBV4-1 | TGCGCCAGCAGCCAAGGGGGTGCGATGCATAACGAGCAGTACTTC | CASSQGGAMHNEQYF
. | TRBJ2-3 | many | TRBV7-8 | TGTGCCAGCACGCTGACAGGAGGTGATACGCAGTATTTT | CASTLTGGDTQYF
. | TRBJ1-1 | many | TRBV29-1 | TGCAGCGTCGTAAGGGGGTTTGAAGCTTTCTTT | CSVVRGFEAFF
TRBD1 | TRBJ1-1 | few | TRBV7-9 | TGTGCCAGCAGCGAACACAGGGGAATCACTGAAGCTTTCTTT | CASSEHRGITEAFF
. | TRBJ1-5 | many | TRBV2 | TGTGCCAACAGTACCCGACAAGTCAATCAGCCCCAGCATTTT | CANSTRQVNQPQHF
. | TRBJ1-1 | few | TRBV2 | TGTGCCAGCAGGGTAGGGTGGACTGAAGCTTTCTTT | CASRVGWTEAFF
TRBD2 | TRBJ2-5 | . | TRBV6-1 | TGTGCCAGCAAGCGGGGATACCAAGAGACCCAGTACTTC | CASKRGYQETQYF